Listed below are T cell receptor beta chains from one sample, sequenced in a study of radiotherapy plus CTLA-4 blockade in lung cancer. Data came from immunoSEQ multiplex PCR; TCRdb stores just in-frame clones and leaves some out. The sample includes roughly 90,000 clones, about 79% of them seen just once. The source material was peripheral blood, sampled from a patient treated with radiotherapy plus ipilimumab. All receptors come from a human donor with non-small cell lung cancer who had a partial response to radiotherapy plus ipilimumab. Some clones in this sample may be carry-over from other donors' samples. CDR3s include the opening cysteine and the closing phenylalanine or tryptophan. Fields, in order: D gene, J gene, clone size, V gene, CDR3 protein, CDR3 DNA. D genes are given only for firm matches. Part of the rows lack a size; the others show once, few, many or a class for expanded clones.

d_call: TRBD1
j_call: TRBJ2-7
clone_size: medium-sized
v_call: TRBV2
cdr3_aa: CASSEGQGVGEQYF
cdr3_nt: TGTGCCAGCAGTGAGGGACAGGGGGTCGGAGAGCAGTACTTC

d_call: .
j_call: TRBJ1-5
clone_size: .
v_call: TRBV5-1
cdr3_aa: CASSMAGVYSNQPQHF
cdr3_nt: TGCGCCAGCAGCATGGCAGGGGTCTATAGCAATCAGCCCCAGCATTTT

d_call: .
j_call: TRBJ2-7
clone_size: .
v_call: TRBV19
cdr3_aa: CASSMGHSYEQYF
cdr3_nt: TGTGCCAGTAGTATGGGACACTCCTACGAGCAGTACTTC

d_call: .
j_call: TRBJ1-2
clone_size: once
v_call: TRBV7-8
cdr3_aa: CASSLDLANYGYTF
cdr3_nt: TGTGCCAGCAGCTTAGATTTAGCTAACTATGGCTACACCTTC

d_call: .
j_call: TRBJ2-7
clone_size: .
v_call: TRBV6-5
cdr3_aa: CASSYPDQRGEQYF
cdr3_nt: TGTGCCAGCAGTTACCCGGACCAAAGGGGCGAGCAGTACTTC

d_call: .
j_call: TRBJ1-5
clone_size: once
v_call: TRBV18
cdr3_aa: CASSMGLGNQPQHF
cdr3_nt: TGTGCCAGCTCAATGGGACTGGGCAATCAGCCCCAGCATTTT

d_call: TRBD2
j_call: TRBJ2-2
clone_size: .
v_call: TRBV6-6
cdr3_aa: CASRGVNGGATGELFF
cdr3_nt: TGTGCCAGCAGAGGGGTGAACGGGGGGGCGACCGGGGAGCTGTTTTTT

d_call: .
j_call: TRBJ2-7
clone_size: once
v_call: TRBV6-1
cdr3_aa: CASSKDGVSSYEQYF
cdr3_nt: TGTGCCAGCAGTAAAGACGGGGTCAGCTCCTACGAGCAGTACTTC

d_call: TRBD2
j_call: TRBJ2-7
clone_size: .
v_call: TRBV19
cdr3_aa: CASSMALAGAFSYEQYF
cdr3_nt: TGTGCCAGTAGTATGGCTCTAGCGGGAGCGTTCTCCTACGAGCAGTACTTC

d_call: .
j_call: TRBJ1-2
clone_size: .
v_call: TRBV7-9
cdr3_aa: CASSLTNSGASYGYTF
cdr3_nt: TGTGCCAGCAGCTTAACTAATTCAGGGGCATCCTATGGCTACACCTTC

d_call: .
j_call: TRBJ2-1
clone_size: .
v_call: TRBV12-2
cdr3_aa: CACSPARGRNEQFF
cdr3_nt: TGTGCATGCAGCCCAGCCCGGGGGAGGAATGAGCAGTTCTTC

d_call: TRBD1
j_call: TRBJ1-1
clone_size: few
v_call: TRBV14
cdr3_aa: CASSQHRGLGTEAFF
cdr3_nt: TGTGCCAGCAGCCAACACAGGGGCTTGGGGACTGAAGCTTTCTTT

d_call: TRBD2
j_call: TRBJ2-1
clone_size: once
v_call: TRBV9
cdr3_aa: CASSVALAGGPSGEQFF
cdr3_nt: TGTGCCAGCAGCGTAGCTCTAGCGGGAGGGCCCTCCGGAGAGCAGTTCTTC

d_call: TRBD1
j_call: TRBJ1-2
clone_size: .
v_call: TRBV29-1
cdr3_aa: CSVVPGQGNYGYTF
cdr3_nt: TGCAGCGTTGTGCCGGGACAGGGGAACTATGGCTACACCTTC

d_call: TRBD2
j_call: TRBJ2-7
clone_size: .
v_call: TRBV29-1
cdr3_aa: CSVSGLAGYEQYF
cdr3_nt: TGCAGCGTGTCTGGACTAGCGGGCTACGAGCAGTACTTC

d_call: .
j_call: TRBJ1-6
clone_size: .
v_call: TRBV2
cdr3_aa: CASSKRQSSYNSPLHF
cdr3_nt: TGTGCCAGCAGTAAACGACAGAGCTCCTATAATTCACCCCTCCACTTT

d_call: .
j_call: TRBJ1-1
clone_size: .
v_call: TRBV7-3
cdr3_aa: CASSPDGGAINTEAFF
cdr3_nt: TGTGCCAGCAGCCCCGACGGGGGGGCGATAAACACTGAAGCTTTCTTT

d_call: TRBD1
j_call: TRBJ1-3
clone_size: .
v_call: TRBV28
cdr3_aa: CASSPGDRINSGNTIYF
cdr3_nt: TGTGCCAGCAGTCCCGGGGACAGGATAAACTCTGGAAACACCATATATTTT

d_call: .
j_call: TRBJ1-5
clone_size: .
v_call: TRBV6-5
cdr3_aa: CASSYSKQGNQPQHF
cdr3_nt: TGTGCCAGCAGTTACTCTAAACAGGGCAATCAGCCCCAGCATTTT

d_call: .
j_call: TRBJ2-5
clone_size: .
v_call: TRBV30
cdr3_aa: CAWKLLATQETQYF
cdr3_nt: TGTGCCTGGAAGCTTCTAGCGACTCAAGAGACCCAGTACTTC

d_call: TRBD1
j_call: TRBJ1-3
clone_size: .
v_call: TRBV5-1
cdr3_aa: CASSSDRGGNTIYF
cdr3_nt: TGCGCCAGCAGCTCAGACAGGGGTGGAAACACCATATATTTT

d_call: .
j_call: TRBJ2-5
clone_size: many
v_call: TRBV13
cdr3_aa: CASSLGLQGRETQYF
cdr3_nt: TGTGCCAGCAGCTTAGGTCTCCAGGGCCGGGAGACCCAGTACTTC